These 20 T cell receptor beta chains came from one sample sequenced in a study of T-cell reconstitution after alpha-beta-depleted transplantation in children. Unique molecular identifiers were incorporated during preparation of the TCRbeta library. From the PCR reads, TCRdb called clonotypes with MiXCR, one entry per CDR3 protein. The top ten hold about 39% of the sample, which has over 200,000 distinct CDR3 sequences, around a sixth seen once. The input for sequencing was PBMCs, mostly from graft donor cells, taken 360 days after TCRalphabeta/CD19-depleted stem cell transplant. These TCRs come from a male patient aged 2-15 years who had a stem cell transplant for acute lymphoblastic leukemia, so the T cells may come from the graft donor.

This clonotype was picked up many times. The rearrangement joins TRBV7-3 to TRBJ2-5; D is perhaps TRBD1 (7 bases). Trimming removed 8 bases at V and 7 bases at J, with 20 bases between. The CDR3 has 14 residues. Germline V gene lookup returns CDR1 SGHTA and CDR2 FQGTGA. CDR3 sequence (DNA): TGTGCCAGCGGAGCAGGGGGGCTAGATCGGACCCAGTACTTC. Amino acids: CASGAGGLDRTQYF.

The CDR3 DNA is TGTGCCAGCTCACCAACACAGGGGTCACCCGGGGAGCTGTTTTTT. Translated, it gives CASSPTQGSPGELFF. The V call is TRBV18, the J call TRBJ2-2; 7 positions match TRBD1. From germline, CDR1 is KGHSH and CDR2 LQKENI. The CDR3 runs 15 residues. Trimming took 2 bases from V and 6 from J; bases not matched to a gene: 6.

The V gene is TRBV29-1, the J gene TRBJ2-7, with a tentative D call TRBD2 (6 bases). CDR1 is SQVTM and CDR2 is ANQGSEA in the germline V gene. Deletions cut 7 bases from V and 7 bases from J, with 14 bases between. The CDR3 spans 11 residues. The DNA of the CDR3 is TGCAGCGGAACCACGGGGAGGGAGCAGTACTTC. Residues: CSGTTGREQYF.

The chain carries TRBV6-2 or TRBV6-3 and TRBJ2-2; maybe TRBD1 (6 bases). Germline V lookup: CDR1 MNHEY, CDR2 SVGEGT. The germline V and J ends were trimmed by 10 bases and 7 bases, with 16 bases remaining between them. The CDR3 is 13 amino acids. CDR3 in DNA: TGTGCCACCGCACAGGGTTTAGGCGGGGAGCTGTTTTTT. As protein: CATAQGLGGELFF.

The rearrangement joins TRBV7-6 to TRBJ2-2; TRBD1 or TRBD2 may be the D gene (5 bases each). Germline CDR1 SGHVS, CDR2 FNYEAQ. The CDR3 length is 17 residues. The V gene lost 1 base and the J gene lost 0 bases, with 12 bases spanning the gap. CDR3 region: CASSLEWPGPNTGELFF. The CDR3, as DNA: TGTGCCAGCAGCTTAGAGTGGCCGGGACCGAACACCGGGGAGCTGTTTTTT.

The genes are TRBV20-1 and TRBJ2-1; TRBD2 agrees at 10 bases. This CDR3 has 15 residues. CDR1 is DFQATT and CDR2 is SNEGSKA in the germline V gene (reference sequence). After removal of 1 base from V and 9 bases from J, the junction contained 9 bases not matched to a gene. In DNA, the CDR3 is TGCAGTGCTAGAGCCCCGAGCGGGGGGGCCGGTGAGCAGTTCTTC. Encoded protein: CSARAPSGGAGEQFF.

This clonotype was recorded a few times. This chain uses TRBV7-9 with TRBJ2-1; 7 positions agree with TRBD1. This CDR3 comprises 15 residues. Germline V gene lookup returns CDR1 SEHNR and CDR2 FQNEAQ (reference sequence). The junction had 2 bases not matched to a gene; V was cut back by 0 bases and J by 3 bases. CDR3 protein: CASSLATGYYNEQFF. CDR3 nucleotides: TGTGCCAGCAGCTTAGCGACAGGGTACTACAATGAGCAGTTCTTC.

This clonotype was detected ten times or more. V is TRBV12-3 or TRBV12-4 and J is TRBJ2-3; D might be TRBD1 or TRBD2, each matching 5 bases. V was clipped by 8 bases and J by 4 bases, with 16 bases between them. CDR3 size: 14 residues. The CDR3 DNA is TGTGCCAGCCATAGGGGAGAGGAGTCAGATACGCAGTATTTT. Protein: CASHRGEESDTQYF.

This clonotype was counted at least ten times. The chain has TRBV12-3 or TRBV12-4 and TRBJ2-1, with 11 bases aligning to TRBD1. J lost 3 bases, V lost 3 bases, and 7 bases had no gene match. This CDR3 spans 17 amino acids. In nucleotides, the CDR3 is TGTGCCAGCAGTTTCGCAATGGGGACAGGGGGCTACAATGAGCAGTTCTTC. Translated, it gives CASSFAMGTGGYNEQFF.

This clonotype was recorded at least ten times. V usage is TRBV6-5 and J usage is TRBJ2-7, with 10 nucleotides matching TRBD1. Trimming at V came to 0 bases and at J to 4 bases, leaving 0 bases not matched to a gene. The CDR3 covers 14 residues. CDR1 and CDR2 from the germline V gene are MNHEY and SVGAGI. CDR3 coding DNA: TGTGCCAGCAGTTACTCGGGACAGGGGTACGAGCAGTACTTC. It codes for CASSYSGQGYEQYF.

This clonotype was seen more than once but under ten times. V and J are TRBV11-2 and TRBJ1-2; D possibly corresponds to TRBD1 (5 bases). This CDR3 is built from 16 residues. The V gene's germline CDR1 is SGHAT and CDR2 FQNNGV. The V end was cut by 5 bases, the J end by 0 bases, with 16 bases between. The CDR3 sequence: CASSRGVAPANYGYTF. CDR3 in DNA: TGTGCCAGCAGCCGGGGGGTGGCACCTGCTAACTATGGCTACACCTTC.

The chain has TRBV29-1 and TRBJ2-6, with D hard to call. The CDR3 spans 16 residues. V shed 3 bases and J shed 1 base, with 13 bases lying between them. Germline lookup yields CDR1 SQVTM and CDR2 ANQGSEA. CDR3 residues: CSVDGEIGSGANVLTF. DNA of the CDR3: TGCAGCGTTGATGGTGAGATCGGTTCTGGGGCCAACGTCCTGACTTTC.

This clonotype was counted only a few times. This sequence joins TRBV10-3 and TRBJ2-7, with 7 bases matching TRBD1. This CDR3 contains 14 residues. The V and J ends lost 4 bases and 4 bases, in that order; junction bases with no gene match: 7. The V gene's germline CDR1 is ENHRY and CDR2 SYGVKD. CDR3 sequence: CAISAEGGLYEQYF. DNA of the CDR3: TGTGCCATCAGTGCGGAAGGGGGCTTGTACGAGCAGTACTTC.

V is TRBV10-2 and J is TRBJ2-7, with 8 bases aligning to TRBD1. The CDR3 loop spans 13 amino acids. V lost 10 bases to trimming and J lost 3 bases; unmatched junction nucleotides: 8. Germline V lookup: CDR1 WSHSY, CDR2 SAAADI. CDR3 coding DNA: TGCGCCACCCTTAGACAGGGGAACTACGAGCAGTACTTC. Protein sequence: CATLRQGNYEQYF.

The chain recombines TRBV11-1 with TRBJ1-2; 8 nucleotides line up with TRBD1. This CDR3 contains 15 residues. V was clipped by 5 bases and J by 2 bases; unmatched bases: 7. Looked up from germline, CDR1 is SGHAT and CDR2 is FQDESV (reference sequence). The CDR3 sequence is CASSVGTGLNYGYTF. Here the CDR3 DNA reads TGTGCCAGCAGCGTAGGGACAGGCCTAAACTATGGCTACACCTTC.

This clonotype was observed a few times. The chain recombines TRBV12-3 or TRBV12-4 with TRBJ2-4; perhaps D is TRBD1 or TRBD2 (5 bases each). V dropped 6 bases and J dropped 0 bases, with 12 bases sitting between them. CDR3 length equals 15 residues. The CDR3 region is CASSGGGIAKNIQYF. The CDR3, as DNA: TGTGCCAGCAGCGGTGGGGGAATAGCCAAAAACATTCAGTACTTC.

The chain has TRBV4-1 and TRBJ2-2; the match to TRBD2 covers 12 bases. The ends lost 4 bases at V and 5 bases at J; junction bases unmatched: 8. CDR1 MGHRA and CDR2 YSYEKL come from the germline V gene. The CDR3 spans 17 residues. CDR3 sequence reads: CASSRGLAGGMTGELFF. CDR3 coding DNA: TGCGCCAGCAGCCGGGGGCTAGCGGGGGGGATGACCGGGGAGCTGTTTTTT.

The chain links TRBV2 to TRBJ2-1; D remains ambiguous. Germline V gene lookup returns CDR1 SNHLY and CDR2 FYNNEI. The CDR3 contains 12 residues. With 6 bases removed from V and 5 bases from J, the gap between germline ends came to 8 bases. CDR3 nucleotides: TGTGCCAGCAGCGCGGACGACAATGAGCAGTTCTTC. It encodes CASSADDNEQFF.

This chain links TRBV20-1 with TRBJ2-7; no clear D gene. The CDR3 length is 15 residues. The germline V and J ends were trimmed by 0 bases and 5 bases, with 17 bases remaining between them. Per the germline V gene, CDR1 is DFQATT and CDR2 is SNEGSKA (reference sequence). CDR3: CSARDLRALPNEQYF. DNA of the CDR3: TGCAGTGCTAGAGATCTCCGGGCCTTACCCAACGAGCAGTACTTC.

This chain joins TRBV29-1 and TRBJ2-3, with 10 bases aligning to TRBD2. CDR3 length: 20 amino acids. Trimming took 6 bases from V and 6 from J; bases not matched to a gene: 27. Germline V CDR1 and CDR2: SQVTM, ANQGSEA. The chain's CDR3 is CSVRTVHLSGRAMDTDTQYF. Written as DNA, the CDR3 is TGCAGCGTCCGGACCGTCCACCTGAGCGGGAGGGCCATGGACACGGATACGCAGTATTTT.